A single sample is the source of the 15 T cell receptor beta chains below, sequenced in a study of a mutant IDH1 vaccine in newly diagnosed glioma. Assay used: immunoSEQ multiplex PCR; TCRdb lists only in-frame clones, some missing. The sample records roughly 86,000 clones, 89% being singletons. The time point was: week 47, end of study. Every single dose of the vaccine, 300 ug of mutant IDH1 20-mer peptide, came with topical imiquimod. These receptors have no known antigen. The sample in question was PBMCs, obtained from a glioma patient whose treatment included an IDH1 peptide vaccine. Receptors were obtained from a woman between 45 and 65 years old with glioma.

The chain combines TRBV9 with TRBJ1-6; TRBD1 is a possible D gene (6 bases). The ends were cut back, 6 bases at V and 8 bases at J, with 18 bases in the middle. Germline lookup yields CDR1 SGDLS and CDR2 YYNGEE. The CDR3 loop spans 15 amino acids. CDR3 in amino acids: CASTRGGGKDSPLHF. The DNA for the CDR3 is TGTGCCAGCACCCGAGGGGGGGGAAAGGATTCACCCCTCCACTTT.

This clone was detected once. J is TRBJ2-2 and V is TRBV5-1; D may be TRBD1 (6 bases). The CDR3 length is 16 residues. Germline V gene data show CDR1 as SGHRS and CDR2 as YFSETQ. V gave up 5 bases and J gave up 0 bases, with 14 bases separating them. The DNA of the CDR3 is TGCGCCAGCAGTCTAGGACAGACCGCGAACACCGGGGAGCTGTTTTTT. Translated: CASSLGQTANTGELFF. The full variable domain, its missing parts supplied by reference TRBV5-1 and TRBJ2-2, is KAGVTQTPRYLIKTRGQQVTLSCSPISGHRSVSWYQQTPGQGLQFLFEYFSETQRNKGNFPGRFSGRQFSNSRSEMNVSTLELGDSALYLCASSLGQTANTGELFFGEGSRLTVL.

This chain connects TRBV7-2 to TRBJ2-3; 9 positions agree with TRBD2. V lost 2 bases and J lost 5; bases outside the gene matches: 8. CDR1 and CDR2 from the germline V gene are SGHTA and FQGNSA. There are 16 residues in the CDR3. CDR3 amino acids: CASSLYLGLAGDTQYF. The CDR3 DNA reads as TGTGCCAGCAGCTTATATTTGGGACTAGCCGGAGATACGCAGTATTTT.

This sequence joins TRBV28 and TRBJ1-5, with unresolved D. CDR1 MDHEN and CDR2 SYDVKM come from the germline V gene. The CDR3 sequence is 15 residues long. Between the trimmed V and J ends, which lost 1 base and 6 bases, there was a span of 13 bases. The CDR3 DNA reads TGTGCCAGCAGTTTATCCCCGCCAGGTAGTCAGCCCCAGCATTTT. This codes for CASSLSPPGSQPQHF.

V usage is TRBV2 and J usage is TRBJ2-1; D perhaps matches TRBD2 (6 bases). CDR1 and CDR2 (germline): SNHLY, FYNNEI. Trimming removed 8 bases at V and 10 bases at J, with 15 bases between. This CDR3 has 12 residues. CDR3 bases: TGTGCCAGCGGGACTCTCCCGCGGGAGCAGTTCTTC. This gives the protein CASGTLPREQFF.

The chain recombines TRBV9 with TRBJ2-7, with D perhaps given as TRBD1 or TRBD2 (5 bases each). Per the germline V gene, CDR1 is SGDLS and CDR2 is YYNGEE. The CDR3 has 13 amino acids. V was pared by 7 bases and J by 0 bases, with 11 bases between. In DNA, the CDR3 is TGTGCCAGCTCCTGGGACGTCTCCTACGAGCAGTACTTC. Protein sequence: CASSWDVSYEQYF.

The rearrangement uses TRBV7-9 and TRBJ2-5; perhaps TRBD1 as D (6 bases). The end of the DNA fits TRBJ2-7 better, so the J call may be wrong. Germline CDR1 is SEHNR and CDR2 is FQNEAQ (reference sequence). The CDR3 is made up of 18 amino acids. CDR3 coding DNA: TGTGCCAGCAGCCCCCAGGGGAAGCAAGGGGATCGAAGCTACGAGCAGTACTTC. Amino acids: CASSPQGKQGDRSYEQYF.

The V gene is TRBV5-6, the J gene TRBJ2-7; D is perhaps TRBD2 (5 bases). From germline, CDR1 is SGHDT and CDR2 YYEEEE. Trimming shortened V by 0 bases and J by 4 bases, and 17 bases separated the two germline ends. There are 16 residues in the CDR3. The CDR3 is CASSLAAGGAGYEQYF. CDR3 bases: TGTGCCAGCAGCTTGGCCGCCGGAGGCGCCGGGTACGAGCAGTACTTC.

The J gene is TRBJ2-1, the V gene TRBV10-2, with D possibly called TRBD1 or TRBD2 (5 bases each). The V end lost 0 bases, the J end lost 16 bases, and 19 bases lay between the germline ends. Germline CDR1 is WSHSY and CDR2 is SAAADI. This CDR3 is built from 14 residues. DNA of the CDR3: TGCGCCAGCAGTGAGTCACTATCCGGGACGAGAAAATTCTTC. This gives the protein CASSESLSGTRKFF.

The table lists this clone with a count of one. The chain links TRBV6-4 to TRBJ1-2; TRBD1 matches at 7 bases. This CDR3 is 17 amino acids long. Trimming at V came to 5 bases and at J to 3 bases, leaving 15 bases not matched to a gene. Germline V gives CDR1 MRHNA, CDR2 SNTAGT. The CDR3 coding sequence is TGTGCCAGCAGTCAGACAGGGATCGGGAAAGTGGACTATGGCTACACCTTC. Protein product: CASSQTGIGKVDYGYTF.

V and J are TRBV6-1 and TRBJ2-7, with D perhaps matching TRBD1 or TRBD2 (5 bases each). The germline CDR1 and CDR2 sequences are MNHNS and SASEGT. V was cut by 4 bases and J by 1 base, with 17 bases left in between. The length of the CDR3 is 16 residues. In DNA form, the CDR3 reads TGTGCCAGCAGTGCGGGGCCCCCCGGGCTTTCCTACGAGCAGTACTTC. It translates to CASSAGPPGLSYEQYF.

The chain couples TRBV6-5 to TRBJ2-7, with D perhaps matching TRBD1 (5 bases). The CDR3 covers 12 residues. The V end was cut by 6 bases, the J end by 9 bases, with 15 bases between. Germline V gene sequence: CDR1 MNHEY, CDR2 SVGAGI. The CDR3 nucleotides are TGTGCCAGCAGCCATCAGGGATTCGGGCAGTACTTC. Its protein is CASSHQGFGQYF.

The chain links TRBV5-1 to TRBJ2-3; 8 bases match TRBD2. The CDR3 extends over 15 amino acids. Germline-derived CDR1 and CDR2 are SGHRS and YFSETQ. J lost 4 bases, V lost 0 bases, and 4 bases had no gene match. The CDR3 region has the DNA TGCGCCAGCAGCTTGGTAGCGGGAAAACCAGATACGCAGTATTTT. Translation gives CASSLVAGKPDTQYF. Combining the CDR3 with reference TRBV5-1 and TRBJ2-3 gives the whole variable domain KAGVTQTPRYLIKTRGQQVTLSCSPISGHRSVSWYQQTPGQGLQFLFEYFSETQRNKGNFPGRFSGRQFSNSRSEMNVSTLELGDSALYLCASSLVAGKPDTQYFGPGTRLTVL.

The V and J genes are TRBV29-1 and TRBJ1-1, with D possibly being TRBD1 (5 bases). Germline CDR1 SQVTM, CDR2 ANQGSEA. The CDR3 sequence is 11 residues long. Trimming stripped 6 bases from V and 6 bases from J, with 11 bases between. CDR3 in amino acids: CSVPGGAEAFF. CDR3 DNA sequence: TGCAGCGTCCCTGGGGGGGCTGAAGCTTTCTTT.

V and J are TRBV21-1 and TRBJ1-4; the D segment call TRBD1 is taken from the table without a DNA check. TRBV21-1 is annotated as a pseudogene. The CDR3 contains 14 residues. In DNA form, the CDR3 reads TGTGCCAGCAGCAAACAGGGGCTAAATGAAAAACTGTTTTTT. This encodes CASSKQGLNEKLFF.